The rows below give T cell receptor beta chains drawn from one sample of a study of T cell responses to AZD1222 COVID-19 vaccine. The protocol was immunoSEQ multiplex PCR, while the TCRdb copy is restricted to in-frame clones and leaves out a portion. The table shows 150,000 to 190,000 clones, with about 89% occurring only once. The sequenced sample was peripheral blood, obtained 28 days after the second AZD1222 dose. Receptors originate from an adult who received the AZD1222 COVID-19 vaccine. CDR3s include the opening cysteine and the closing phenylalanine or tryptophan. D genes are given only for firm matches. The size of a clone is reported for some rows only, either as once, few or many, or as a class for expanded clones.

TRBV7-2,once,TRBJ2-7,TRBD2,TGTGCCAGCAGCTTAGCTGCGTCGACTAGCGGCTACGAGCAGTACTTC,CASSLAASTSGYEQYF
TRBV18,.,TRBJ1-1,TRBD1,TGTGCCAGCTCACCAGACGTTATCGGGACAGGGTCGGCTTTCTTT,CASSPDVIGTGSAFF
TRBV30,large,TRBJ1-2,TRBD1,TGTGCCTGGAGTGAAGGGACAGGGGCCTATGGCTACACCTTC,CAWSEGTGAYGYTF
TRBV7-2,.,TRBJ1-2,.,TGTGCCAGCAGCTTAGAACGGGGTGGCTACACCTTC,CASSLERGGYTF
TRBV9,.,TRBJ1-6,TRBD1,TGTGCCAGCAGCCCCCGGGAGGGGGCCCGCTCCTATAATTCACCCCTCCACTTT,CASSPREGARSYNSPLHF
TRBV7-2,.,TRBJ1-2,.,TGTGCCAGCAGCTTCGACAGGCCTAACTATGGCTACACCTTC,CASSFDRPNYGYTF
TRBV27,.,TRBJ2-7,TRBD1,TGTGCCAGCGCTTACAGGGGGCGCGGCGAGCAGTACTTC,CASAYRGRGEQYF
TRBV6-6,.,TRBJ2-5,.,TGTGCCAGCAGTTACGGCGACGGGTTTCAAGAGACCCAGTACTTC,CASSYGDGFQETQYF
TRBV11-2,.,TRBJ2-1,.,TGTGCCAGCTCTCAGGGCGGTAGCTCCTACAATGAGCAGTTCTTC,CASSQGGSSYNEQFF
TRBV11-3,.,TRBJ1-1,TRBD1,TGTGCCAGCAGCTTAGGACAGGGGGAGAACACTGAAGCTTTCTTT,CASSLGQGENTEAFF
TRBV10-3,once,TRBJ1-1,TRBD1,TGTGCCTCGTGGGGACAGGGGGTCTATGAAGCTTTCTTT,CASWGQGVYEAFF
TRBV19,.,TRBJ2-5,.,TGTGCCAGTAGTATTTCGGCTCAGGGGCCCCAAGAGACCCAGTACTTC,CASSISAQGPQETQYF
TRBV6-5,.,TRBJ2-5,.,TGTGCCAGCAGGCAGGACAGACTGGGGACCCAGTACTTC,CASRQDRLGTQYF
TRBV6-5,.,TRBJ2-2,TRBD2,TGTGCCAGCAGCTCTAGCGGGAGGATCACCGGGGAGCTGTTTTTT,CASSSSGRITGELFF
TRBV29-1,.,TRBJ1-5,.,TGCAGCGTTGCCAAAGGAGCGGGGAATCAGCCCCAGCATTTT,CSVAKGAGNQPQHF
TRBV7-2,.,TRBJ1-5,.,TGTGCCAGCAGTGGCGGGATTGGAGGCAATCAGCCCCAGCATTTT,CASSGGIGGNQPQHF
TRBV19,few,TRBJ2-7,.,TGTGCCAGTAGTACCCAGGCAGGGCCTTTTTCCTACGAGCAGTACTTC,CASSTQAGPFSYEQYF
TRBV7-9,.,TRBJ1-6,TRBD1,TGTGCCAGCAGGCAGACAGGGGATAATTCACCCCTCCACTTT,CASRQTGDNSPLHF
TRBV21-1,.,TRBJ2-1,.,TGTGCCAGCAGCAAAGCCTGCAGATCCCTAATCCTAGGATACAATGAGCAGTTCTTC,CASSKACRSLILGYNEQFF
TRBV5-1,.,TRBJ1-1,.,TGCGCCAGCAGCTTACAGGGAGGAACTGAAGCTTTCTTT,CASSLQGGTEAFF
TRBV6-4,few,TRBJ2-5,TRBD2,TGTGCCAGCAGTTTAGCGGGAGGGCCTGGGGAGACCCAGTACTTC,CASSLAGGPGETQYF
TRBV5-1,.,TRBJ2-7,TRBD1,TGCGCCAGCAGCTTAGGGACAGGGCCCTTCTACGAGCAGTACTTC,CASSLGTGPFYEQYF
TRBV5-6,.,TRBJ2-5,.,TGTGCCAGCAGCCCTGGTTTACGGAGTGGGGAGACCCAGTACTTC,CASSPGLRSGETQYF
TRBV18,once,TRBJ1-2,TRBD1,TGTGCCAGCCGCCCTACAGGGGACGCGCCTAACTATGGCTACACCTTC,CASRPTGDAPNYGYTF
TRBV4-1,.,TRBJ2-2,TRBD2,TGCGCCAGCAGCCAAGAGGGAGGGGTGGCCGGGGAGCTGTTTTTT,CASSQEGGVAGELFF
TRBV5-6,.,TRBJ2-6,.,TGTGCCAGCAGCCGGGGGAATGCGGCTGGGGCCAACGTCCTGACTTTC,CASSRGNAAGANVLTF
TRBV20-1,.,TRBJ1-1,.,TGCAGTGCAAGTAAGGCCCCAGGTAACACTGAAGCTTTCTTT,CSASKAPGNTEAFF
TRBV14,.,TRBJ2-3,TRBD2,TGTGCCAGCAGCCGACTAGCGCTGGGGGCCGGGGCAGATACGCAGTATTTT,CASSRLALGAGADTQYF
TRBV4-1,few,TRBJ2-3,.,TGCGCCAGCAGCCACATCGGAGATACGCAGTATTTT,CASSHIGDTQYF
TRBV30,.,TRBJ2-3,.,TGTGCCTGGAGTGTAGGTGGATCAATCACAGATACGCAGTATTTT,CAWSVGGSITDTQYF
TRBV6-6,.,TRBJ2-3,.,TGTGCCAGCAGTTACTCGGGCATTTCGGGCACAGATACGCAGTATTTT,CASSYSGISGTDTQYF
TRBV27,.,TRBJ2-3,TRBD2,TGTGCCAGCAGTTCTGATACGGGAGGTACCACAGATACGCAGTATTTT,CASSSDTGGTTDTQYF
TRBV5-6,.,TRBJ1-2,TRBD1,TGTGCCAGCAGCACATCACAGGGGGCGCTTAATGGCTACACCTTC,CASSTSQGALNGYTF
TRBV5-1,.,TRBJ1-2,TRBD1,TGCGCCAGCAGCTTGGCGGGACAGGTTAACTATGGCTACACCTTC,CASSLAGQVNYGYTF
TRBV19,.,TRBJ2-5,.,TGTGCCAGTAGTCCTCATTCCGGGACAAAAGGGGAGACCCAGTACTTC,CASSPHSGTKGETQYF
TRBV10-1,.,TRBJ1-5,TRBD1,TGCGCCAGCAGCTACAGGGGCGGCCAGCCCCAGCATTTT,CASSYRGGQPQHF
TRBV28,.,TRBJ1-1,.,TGTGCCAGCAGTGCGAGCCCCCAGACTGAAGCTTTCTTT,CASSASPQTEAFF
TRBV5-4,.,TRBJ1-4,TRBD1,TGTGCCAGCAGCCCGGACAGGCCAACTAATGAAAAACTGTTTTTT,CASSPDRPTNEKLFF
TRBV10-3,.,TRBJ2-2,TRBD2,TGTGCCATCAGTGAGTCGACTAGCGGAAACACCGGGGAGCTGTTTTTT,CAISESTSGNTGELFF
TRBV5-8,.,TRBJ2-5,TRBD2,TGTGCCAGCAGTACAAGCGGGAGGGCCGTTGAGACCCAGTACTTC,CASSTSGRAVETQYF
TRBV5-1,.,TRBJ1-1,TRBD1,TGCGCCAGCAGCTACCCTCCCACAGGGGGCGGGATAAACACTGAAGCTTTCTTT,CASSYPPTGGGINTEAFF
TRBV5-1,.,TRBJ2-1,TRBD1,TGCGCCAGCAGCGACGGGACAGGACGTTACAATGAGCAGTTCTTC,CASSDGTGRYNEQFF
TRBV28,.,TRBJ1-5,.,TGTGCCAGCAGTCCACACAGGGATATGCAGCCCCAGCATTTT,CASSPHRDMQPQHF
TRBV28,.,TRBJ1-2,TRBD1,TGTGCCAGCAGTTTTGGAGGGACAGTATTGGGTGGCTACACCTTC,CASSFGGTVLGGYTF
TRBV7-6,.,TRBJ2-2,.,TGTGCCAGCAGCTTAGGGGCCCGGACAGACGGGGAGCTGTTTTTT,CASSLGARTDGELFF
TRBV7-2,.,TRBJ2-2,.,TGTGCCAGCAGCTCACAGGGCCACACCGGGGAGCTGTTTTTT,CASSSQGHTGELFF
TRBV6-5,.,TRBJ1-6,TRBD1,TGTGCCAGCACCCCGGGACAGTCCTATTCACCCCTCCACTTT,CASTPGQSYSPLHF
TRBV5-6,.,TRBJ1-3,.,TGTGCCAGCAGCTTGGGGGAAACTAGAAGAAACACCATATATTTT,CASSLGETRRNTIYF
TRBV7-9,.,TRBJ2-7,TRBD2,TGTGCCAGCAGCCCGACTAGCGGATCTTACGAGCAGTACTTC,CASSPTSGSYEQYF
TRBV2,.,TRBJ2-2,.,TGTGCCAGCAGTGAAGCGCGGGGGAACACCGGGGAGCTGTTTTTT,CASSEARGNTGELFF
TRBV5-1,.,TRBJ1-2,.,TGCGCCAGCTCGGAGCAGGGCTATGGCTACACCTTC,CASSEQGYGYTF